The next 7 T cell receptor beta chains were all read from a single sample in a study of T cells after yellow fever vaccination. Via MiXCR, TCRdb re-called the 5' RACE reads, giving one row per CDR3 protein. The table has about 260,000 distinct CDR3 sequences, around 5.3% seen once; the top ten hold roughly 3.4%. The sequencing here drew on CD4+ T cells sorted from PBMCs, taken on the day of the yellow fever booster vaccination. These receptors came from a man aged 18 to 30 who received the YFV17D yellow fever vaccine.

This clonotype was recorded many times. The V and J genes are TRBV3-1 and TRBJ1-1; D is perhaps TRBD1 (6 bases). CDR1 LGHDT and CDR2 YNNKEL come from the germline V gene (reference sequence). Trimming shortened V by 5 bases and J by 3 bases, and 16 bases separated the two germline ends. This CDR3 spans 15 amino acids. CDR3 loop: CASSTGRAPDTEAFF. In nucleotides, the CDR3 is TGTGCCAGCAGCACAGGGAGGGCCCCGGACACTGAAGCTTTCTTT.

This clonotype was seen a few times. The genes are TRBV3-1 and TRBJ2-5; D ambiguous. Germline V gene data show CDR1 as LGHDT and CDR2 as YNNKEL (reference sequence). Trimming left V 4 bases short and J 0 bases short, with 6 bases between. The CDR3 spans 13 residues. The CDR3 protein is CASSRSDQETQYF. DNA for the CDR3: TGTGCCAGCAGCCGGTCCGACCAAGAGACCCAGTACTTC.

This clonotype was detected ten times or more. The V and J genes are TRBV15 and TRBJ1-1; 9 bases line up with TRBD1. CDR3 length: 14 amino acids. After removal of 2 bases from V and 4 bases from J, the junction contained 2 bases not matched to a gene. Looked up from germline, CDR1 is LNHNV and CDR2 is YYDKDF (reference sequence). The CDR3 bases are TGTGCCACCAGCAGACGACAGGGGGGCACTGAAGCTTTCTTT. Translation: CATSRRQGGTEAFF. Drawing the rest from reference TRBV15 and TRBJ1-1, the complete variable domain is DAMVIQNPRYQVTQFGKPVTLSCSQTLNHNVMYWYQQKSSQAPKLLFHYYDKDFNNEADTPDNFQSRRPNTSFCFLDIRSPGLGDTAMYLCATSRRQGGTEAFFGQGTRLTVV.

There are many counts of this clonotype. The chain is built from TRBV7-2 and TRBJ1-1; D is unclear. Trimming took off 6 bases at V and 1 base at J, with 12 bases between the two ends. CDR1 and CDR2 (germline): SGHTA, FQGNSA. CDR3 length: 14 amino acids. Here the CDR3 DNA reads TGTGCCAGCAGAACACGCGAAACGAACACTGAAGCTTTCTTT. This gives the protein CASRTRETNTEAFF.

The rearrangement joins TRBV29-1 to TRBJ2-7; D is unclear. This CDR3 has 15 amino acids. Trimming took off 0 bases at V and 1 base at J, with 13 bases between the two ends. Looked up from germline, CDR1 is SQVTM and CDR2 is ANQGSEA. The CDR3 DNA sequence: TGCAGCGTTGAAGATGGTCCCACCTATTCCTACGAGCAGTACGTC. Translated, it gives CSVEDGPTYSYEQYV.

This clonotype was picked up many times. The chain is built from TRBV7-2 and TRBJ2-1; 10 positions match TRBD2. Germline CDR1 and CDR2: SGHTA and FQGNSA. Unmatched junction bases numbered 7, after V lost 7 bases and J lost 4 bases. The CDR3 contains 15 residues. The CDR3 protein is CASTSSSGSYNEQFF. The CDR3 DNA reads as TGTGCCAGCACCTCTTCTAGCGGGAGTTACAATGAGCAGTTCTTC.

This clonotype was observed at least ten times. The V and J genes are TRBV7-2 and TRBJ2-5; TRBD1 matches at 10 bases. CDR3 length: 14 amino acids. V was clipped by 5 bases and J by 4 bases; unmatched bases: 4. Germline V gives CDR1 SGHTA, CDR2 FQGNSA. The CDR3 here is CASSPDRGRETQYF. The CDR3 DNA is TGTGCCAGCAGCCCAGACAGGGGGCGAGAGACCCAGTACTTC.